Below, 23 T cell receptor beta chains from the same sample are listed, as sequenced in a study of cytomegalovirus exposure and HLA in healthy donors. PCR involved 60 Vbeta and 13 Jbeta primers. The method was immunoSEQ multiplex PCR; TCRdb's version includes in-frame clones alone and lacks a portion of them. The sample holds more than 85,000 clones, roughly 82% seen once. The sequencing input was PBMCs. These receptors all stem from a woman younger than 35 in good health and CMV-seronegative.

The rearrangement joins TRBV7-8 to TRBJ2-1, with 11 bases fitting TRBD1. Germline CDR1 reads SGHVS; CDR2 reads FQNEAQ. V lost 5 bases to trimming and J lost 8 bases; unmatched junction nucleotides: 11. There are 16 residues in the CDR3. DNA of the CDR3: TGTGCCAGCAGCCCAGCCGGGACAGGGGGGATCCATGAGCAGTTCTTC. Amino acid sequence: CASSPAGTGGIHEQFF.

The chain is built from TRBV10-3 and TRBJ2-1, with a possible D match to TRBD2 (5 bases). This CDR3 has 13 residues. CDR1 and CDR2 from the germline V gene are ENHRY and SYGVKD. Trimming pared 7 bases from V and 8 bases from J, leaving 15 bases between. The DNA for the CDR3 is TGTGCCATCAACAGCGGTAGGGAGCATGAGCAGTTCTTC. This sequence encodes CAINSGREHEQFF.

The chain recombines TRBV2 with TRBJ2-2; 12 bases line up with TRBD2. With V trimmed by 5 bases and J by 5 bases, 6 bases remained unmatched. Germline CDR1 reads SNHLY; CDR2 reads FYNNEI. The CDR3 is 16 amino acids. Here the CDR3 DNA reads TGTGCCAGCAGTTATTTCGGGACTAGCGGGACCGGGGAGCTGTTTTTT. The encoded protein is CASSYFGTSGTGELFF.

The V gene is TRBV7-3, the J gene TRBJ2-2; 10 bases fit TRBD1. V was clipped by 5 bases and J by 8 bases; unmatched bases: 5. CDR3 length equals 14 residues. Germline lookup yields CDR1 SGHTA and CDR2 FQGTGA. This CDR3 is CASSRQGATGELFF. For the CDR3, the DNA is TGTGCCAGCAGCCGACAGGGGGCCACTGGGGAGCTGTTTTTT.

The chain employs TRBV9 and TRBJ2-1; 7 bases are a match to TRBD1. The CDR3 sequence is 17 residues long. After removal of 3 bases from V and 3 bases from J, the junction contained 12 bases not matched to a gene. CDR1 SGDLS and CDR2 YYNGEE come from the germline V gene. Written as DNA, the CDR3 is TGTGCCAGCAGCGCCGCCTCCGACAGGGTAATCTACAATGAGCAGTTCTTC. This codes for CASSAASDRVIYNEQFF.

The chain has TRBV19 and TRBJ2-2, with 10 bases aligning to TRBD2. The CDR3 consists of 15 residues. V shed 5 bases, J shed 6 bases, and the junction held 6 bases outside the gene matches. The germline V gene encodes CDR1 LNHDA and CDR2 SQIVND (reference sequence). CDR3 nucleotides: TGTGCCAGTAGTCGGTCTAGCGGGAGACCCGGGGAGCTGTTTTTT. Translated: CASSRSSGRPGELFF.

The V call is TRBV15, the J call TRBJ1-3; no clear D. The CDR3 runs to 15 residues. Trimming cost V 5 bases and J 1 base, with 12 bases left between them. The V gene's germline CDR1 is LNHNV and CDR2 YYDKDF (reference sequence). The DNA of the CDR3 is TGTGCCACCAGCCGTGCAGCGTCGTCTGGAAACACCATATATTTT. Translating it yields CATSRAASSGNTIYF.

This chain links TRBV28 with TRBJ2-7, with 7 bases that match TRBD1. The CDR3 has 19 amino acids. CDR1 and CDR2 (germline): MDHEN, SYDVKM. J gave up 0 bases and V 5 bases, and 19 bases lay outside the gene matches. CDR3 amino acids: CASSPHIGTAKLSSYEQYF. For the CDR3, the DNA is TGTGCCAGCAGTCCCCACATAGGGACAGCTAAATTAAGCTCCTACGAGCAGTACTTC.

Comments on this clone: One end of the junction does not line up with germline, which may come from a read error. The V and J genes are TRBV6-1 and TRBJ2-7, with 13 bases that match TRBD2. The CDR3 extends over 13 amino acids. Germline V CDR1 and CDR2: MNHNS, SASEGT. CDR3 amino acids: CASSRLAGGQGVF. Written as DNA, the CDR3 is TGTGCCAGCAGCCGACTAGCGGGGGGTCAAGGAGTTTTC.

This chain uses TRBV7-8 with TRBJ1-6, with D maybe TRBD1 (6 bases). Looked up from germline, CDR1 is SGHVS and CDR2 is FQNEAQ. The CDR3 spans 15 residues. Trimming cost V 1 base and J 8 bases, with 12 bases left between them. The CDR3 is CASSLDRTDHSPLHF. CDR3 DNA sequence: TGTGCCAGCAGCTTAGACCGGACAGACCATTCACCCCTCCACTTT.

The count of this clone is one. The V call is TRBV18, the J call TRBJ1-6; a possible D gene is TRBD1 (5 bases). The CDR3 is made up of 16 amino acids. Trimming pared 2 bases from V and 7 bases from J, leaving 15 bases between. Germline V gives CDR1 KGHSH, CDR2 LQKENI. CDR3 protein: CASSPTRDMVNSPLHF. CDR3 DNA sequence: TGTGCCAGCTCACCAACCAGGGATATGGTGAATTCACCCCTCCACTTT.

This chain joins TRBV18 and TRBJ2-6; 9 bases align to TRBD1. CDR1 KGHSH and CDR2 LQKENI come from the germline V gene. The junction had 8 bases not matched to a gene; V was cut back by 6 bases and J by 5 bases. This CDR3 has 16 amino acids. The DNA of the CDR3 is TGTGCCAGCTCGGGGACAGGGACCTATAGGGCCAACGTCCTGACTTTC. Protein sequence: CASSGTGTYRANVLTF.

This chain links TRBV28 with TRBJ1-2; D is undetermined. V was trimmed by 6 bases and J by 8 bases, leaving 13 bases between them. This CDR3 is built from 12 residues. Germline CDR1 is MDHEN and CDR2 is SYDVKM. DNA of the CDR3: TGTGCCAGCAGGGTTAAACTAAAGGGCTACACCTTC. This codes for CASRVKLKGYTF.

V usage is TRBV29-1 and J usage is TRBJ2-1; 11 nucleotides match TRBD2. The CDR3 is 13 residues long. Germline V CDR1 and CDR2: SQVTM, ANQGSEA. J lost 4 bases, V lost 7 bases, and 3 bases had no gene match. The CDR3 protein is CSGRLAGYNEQFF. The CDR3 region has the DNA TGCAGCGGTAGACTAGCGGGGTACAATGAGCAGTTCTTC.

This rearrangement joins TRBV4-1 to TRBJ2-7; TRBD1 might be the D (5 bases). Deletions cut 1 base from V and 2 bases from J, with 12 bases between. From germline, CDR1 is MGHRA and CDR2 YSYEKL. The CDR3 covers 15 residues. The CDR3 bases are TGCGCCAGCAGCCAAGTGCAGGGAATCACCTACGAGCAGTACTTC. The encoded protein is CASSQVQGITYEQYF.

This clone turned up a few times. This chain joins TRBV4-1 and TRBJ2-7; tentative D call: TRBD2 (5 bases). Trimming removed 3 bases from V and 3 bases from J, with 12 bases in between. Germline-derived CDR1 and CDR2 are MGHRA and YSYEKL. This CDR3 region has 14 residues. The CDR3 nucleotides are TGCGCCAGCAGCCAGGGCTCGGGGAGCTACGAGCAGTACTTC. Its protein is CASSQGSGSYEQYF.

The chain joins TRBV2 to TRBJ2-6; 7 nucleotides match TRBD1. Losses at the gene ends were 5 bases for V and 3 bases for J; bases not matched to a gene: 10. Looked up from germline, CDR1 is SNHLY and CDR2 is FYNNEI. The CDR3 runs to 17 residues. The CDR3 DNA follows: TGTGCCAGCAGTAGACAGGGACGCTCTGTTGGGGCCAACGTCCTGACTTTC. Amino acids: CASSRQGRSVGANVLTF.

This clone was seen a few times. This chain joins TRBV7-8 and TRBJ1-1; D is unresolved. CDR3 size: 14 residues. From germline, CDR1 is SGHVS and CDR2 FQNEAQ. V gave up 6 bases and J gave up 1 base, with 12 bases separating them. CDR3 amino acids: CASRFDEGNTEAFF. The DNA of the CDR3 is TGTGCCAGCAGGTTCGACGAGGGGAACACTGAAGCTTTCTTT.

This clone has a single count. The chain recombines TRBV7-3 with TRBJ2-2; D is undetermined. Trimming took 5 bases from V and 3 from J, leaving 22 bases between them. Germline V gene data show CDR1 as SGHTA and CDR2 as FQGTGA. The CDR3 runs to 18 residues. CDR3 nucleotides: TGTGCCAGCAGCCCTCGCCCGATTGGAGTGACGTACACCGGGGAGCTGTTTTTT. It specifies CASSPRPIGVTYTGELFF.

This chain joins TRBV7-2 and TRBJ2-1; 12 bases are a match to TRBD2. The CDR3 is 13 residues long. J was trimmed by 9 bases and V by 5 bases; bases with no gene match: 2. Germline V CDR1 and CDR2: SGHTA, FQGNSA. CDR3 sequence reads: CASSGLAGSEQFF. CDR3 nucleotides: TGTGCCAGCAGCGGACTAGCGGGAAGTGAGCAGTTCTTC.

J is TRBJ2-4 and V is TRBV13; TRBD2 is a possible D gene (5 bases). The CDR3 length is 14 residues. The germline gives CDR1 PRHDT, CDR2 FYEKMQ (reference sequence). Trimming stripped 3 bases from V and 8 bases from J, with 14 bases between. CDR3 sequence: CASSFGRESDIQYF. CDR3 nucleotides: TGTGCCAGCAGCTTCGGACGGGAAAGCGACATTCAGTACTTC.

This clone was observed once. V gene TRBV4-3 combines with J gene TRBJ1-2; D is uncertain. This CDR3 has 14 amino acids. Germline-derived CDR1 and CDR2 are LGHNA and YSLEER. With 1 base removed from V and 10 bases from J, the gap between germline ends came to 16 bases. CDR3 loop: CASSQGLIKTDYTF. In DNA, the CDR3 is TGCGCCAGCAGCCAAGGCCTGATTAAAACAGACTACACCTTC.

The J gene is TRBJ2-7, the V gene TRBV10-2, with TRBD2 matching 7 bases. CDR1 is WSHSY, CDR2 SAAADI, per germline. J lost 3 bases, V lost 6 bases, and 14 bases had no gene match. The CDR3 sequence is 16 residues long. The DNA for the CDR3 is TGCGCCAGCAGGGGCCTTGGGGAGGGTCCGAGCTACGAGCAGTACTTC. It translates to CASRGLGEGPSYEQYF.